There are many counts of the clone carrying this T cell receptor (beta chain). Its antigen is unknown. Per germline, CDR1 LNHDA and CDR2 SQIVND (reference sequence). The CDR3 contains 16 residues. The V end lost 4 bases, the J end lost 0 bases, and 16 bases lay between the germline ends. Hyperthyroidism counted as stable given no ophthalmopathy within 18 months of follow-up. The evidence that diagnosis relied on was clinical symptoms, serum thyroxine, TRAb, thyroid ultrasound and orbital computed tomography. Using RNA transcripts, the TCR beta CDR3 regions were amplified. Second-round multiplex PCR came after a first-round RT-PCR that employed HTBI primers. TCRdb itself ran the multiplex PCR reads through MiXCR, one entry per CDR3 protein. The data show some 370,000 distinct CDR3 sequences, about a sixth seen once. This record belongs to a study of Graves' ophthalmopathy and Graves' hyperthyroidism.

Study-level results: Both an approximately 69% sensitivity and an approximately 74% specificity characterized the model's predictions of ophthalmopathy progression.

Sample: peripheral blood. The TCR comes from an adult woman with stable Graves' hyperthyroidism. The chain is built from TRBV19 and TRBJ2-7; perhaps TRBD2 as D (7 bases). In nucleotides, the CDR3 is TGTGCCAGTAGTAATGTCGGGGGGCAGCACTCCTACGAGCAGTACTTC. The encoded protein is CASSNVGGQHSYEQYF. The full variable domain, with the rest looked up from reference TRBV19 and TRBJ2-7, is DGGITQSPKYLFRKEGQNVTLSCEQNLNHDAMYWYRQDPGQGLRLIYYSQIVNDFQKGDIAEGYSVSREKKESFPLTVTSAQKNPTAFYLCASSNVGGQHSYEQYFGPGTRLTVT.